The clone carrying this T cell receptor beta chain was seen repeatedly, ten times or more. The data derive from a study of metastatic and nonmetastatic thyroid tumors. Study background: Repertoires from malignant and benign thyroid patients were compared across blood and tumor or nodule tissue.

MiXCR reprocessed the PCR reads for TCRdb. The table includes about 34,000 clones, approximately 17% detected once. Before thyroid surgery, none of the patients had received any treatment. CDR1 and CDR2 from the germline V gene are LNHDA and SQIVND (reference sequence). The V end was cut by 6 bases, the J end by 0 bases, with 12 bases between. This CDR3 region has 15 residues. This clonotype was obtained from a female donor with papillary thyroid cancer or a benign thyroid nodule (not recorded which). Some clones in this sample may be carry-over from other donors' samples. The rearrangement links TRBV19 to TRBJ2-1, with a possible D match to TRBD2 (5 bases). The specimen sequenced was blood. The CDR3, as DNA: TGTGCCAGTAGCCCGGGATACCGCTCCTACAATGAGCAGTTCTTC. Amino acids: CASSPGYRSYNEQFF.